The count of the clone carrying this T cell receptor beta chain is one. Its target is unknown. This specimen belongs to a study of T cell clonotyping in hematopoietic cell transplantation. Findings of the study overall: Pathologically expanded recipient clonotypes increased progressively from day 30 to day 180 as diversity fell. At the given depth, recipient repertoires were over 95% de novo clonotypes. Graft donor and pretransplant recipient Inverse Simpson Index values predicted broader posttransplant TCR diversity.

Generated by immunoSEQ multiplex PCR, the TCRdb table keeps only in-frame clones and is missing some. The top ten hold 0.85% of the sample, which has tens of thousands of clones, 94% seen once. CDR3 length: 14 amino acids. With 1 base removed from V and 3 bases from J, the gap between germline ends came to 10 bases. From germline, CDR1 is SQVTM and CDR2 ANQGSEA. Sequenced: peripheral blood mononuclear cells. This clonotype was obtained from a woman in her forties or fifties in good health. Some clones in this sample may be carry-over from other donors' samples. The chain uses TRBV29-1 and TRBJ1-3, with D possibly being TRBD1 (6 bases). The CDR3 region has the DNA TGCAGCGTTGAAGCAGGGGCTGGTGGAAACACCATATATTTT. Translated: CSVEAGAGGNTIYF.